Each of the 24 T cell receptor beta chains below was sequenced from the same sample in a study of T cells in localized non-small cell lung cancer (dated by TCRdb to 2018 to 2020). The library was built by means of the immunoSEQ multiplex PCR assay. The table was pulled from immuneACCESS by TCRdb, which kept in-frame rearrangements only. Such tables lose some clones; where checked, under half of the loss comes from unresolved V genes, and the rest has no known cause. The sample table contains some 50,000 clones; only one count was recorded for approximately 88% of them. The ten largest account for 17% of the sample. The input for sequencing was peripheral blood mononuclear cells, taken before any cancer treatment. These receptors originate from a man aged 40 to 70 with stage III lung adenocarcinoma.

V usage is TRBV5-1 and J usage is TRBJ2-3; TRBD2 aligns across 10 bases. The V segment lost 0 bases and the J segment 3 bases; nucleotides outside the gene matches: 4. The CDR3 sequence is 16 residues long. CDR1 is SGHRS and CDR2 is YFSETQ in the germline V gene. The CDR3 coding sequence is TGCGCCAGCAGCTTGGTACTAGCGGGATTTACAGATACGCAGTATTTT. This translates into CASSLVLAGFTDTQYF.

The V and J genes are TRBV5-6 and TRBJ1-4; no clear D gene. Germline V lookup: CDR1 SGHDT, CDR2 YYEEEE. The CDR3 consists of 14 residues. Trimming shortened V by 2 bases and J by 7 bases, and 12 bases separated the two germline ends. The CDR3 DNA is TGTGCCAGCAGCTTTTCCGGGATTGGTGAAAAACTGTTTTTT. As protein: CASSFSGIGEKLFF.

Only one count was recorded for this clone. This chain connects TRBV7-2 to TRBJ2-4, with D perhaps given as TRBD1 or TRBD2 (6 bases each). V lost 3 bases and J lost 7, with 16 bases in between. This CDR3 is built from 15 residues. The germline CDR1 and CDR2 sequences are SGHTA and FQGNSA. This CDR3 reads CASSLKQGGGNIQYF. The CDR3 DNA is TGTGCCAGCAGCTTGAAACAGGGTGGAGGGAACATTCAGTACTTC.

The rearrangement joins TRBV5-1 to TRBJ1-4; D is unclear. Germline V gene lookup returns CDR1 SGHRS and CDR2 YFSETQ. V lost 3 bases, J lost 7 bases, and 10 bases lay in between. There are 13 residues in the CDR3. The chain's CDR3 is CASSSEAGEKLFF. CDR3 DNA sequence: TGCGCCAGCAGCTCCGAGGCCGGTGAAAAACTGTTTTTT.

The chain couples TRBV29-1 to TRBJ2-7, with 7 bases aligning to TRBD1. The V gene end was trimmed by 4 bases and the J gene end by 5 bases; junction bases not matched to a gene: 14. CDR3 length: 15 amino acids. The V gene's germline CDR1 is SQVTM and CDR2 ANQGSEA. CDR3 DNA: TGCAGCGTTGTCAACCCAGGGGGTGTTAAGGACGAGCAGTACTTC. Translated, it gives CSVVNPGGVKDEQYF.

CDR3 nucleotide sequence: TGTGCCAGCAGCTTAAGAAGGGGCAGCGGGGATGAGCAGTTCTTC. This encodes CASSLRRGSGDEQFF. This chain uses TRBV7-3 with TRBJ2-1, with 7 bases lining up with TRBD2. The V gene's germline CDR1 is SGHTA and CDR2 FQGTGA. The CDR3 extends over 15 amino acids. With V trimmed by 1 base and J by 8 bases, 8 bases remained unmatched.

The V call is TRBV6-6, the J call TRBJ1-5, with no clear D. Looked up from germline, CDR1 is MNHNY and CDR2 is SVGAGI (reference sequence). This CDR3 has 15 amino acids. Between the trimmed V and J ends, which lost 0 bases and 0 bases, there was a span of 6 bases. The DNA for the CDR3 is TGTGCCAGCAGTTACTCAGGGAATAGCAATCAGCCCCAGCATTTT. Translation gives CASSYSGNSNQPQHF.

The chain is built from TRBV19 and TRBJ1-5, with 7 positions matching TRBD1. The trim removed 1 base at V and 5 bases at J, leaving 5 bases unmatched. Germline V gene data show CDR1 as LNHDA and CDR2 as SQIVND (reference sequence). The CDR3 has 15 amino acids. The CDR3 nucleotides read TGTGCCAGTAGTATAGGCCAGGGGGGTTATCAGCCCCAGCATTTT. This encodes CASSIGQGGYQPQHF.

This clone appeared once. Here the CDR3 reads CASTLPLAGETDTQYF. The CDR3 coding sequence is TGCGCCAGCACCCTCCCACTGGCGGGGGAGACAGATACGCAGTATTTT. The rearrangement links TRBV5-1 to TRBJ2-3; 7 bases align to TRBD2. This CDR3 region has 16 residues. Germline V gene data show CDR1 as SGHRS and CDR2 as YFSETQ. The V gene end was trimmed by 6 bases and the J gene end by 3 bases; junction bases not matched to a gene: 13. Full variable domain (missing parts from reference TRBV5-1 and TRBJ2-3): KAGVTQTPRYLIKTRGQQVTLSCSPISGHRSVSWYQQTPGQGLQFLFEYFSETQRNKGNFPGRFSGRQFSNSRSEMNVSTLELGDSALYLCASTLPLAGETDTQYFGPGTRLTVL.

The chain carries TRBV7-2 and TRBJ1-2; D remains unclear. Trimming took off 6 bases at V and 8 bases at J, with 16 bases between the two ends. Per the germline V gene, CDR1 is SGHTA and CDR2 is FQGNSA. The CDR3 runs 13 residues. The CDR3: CASSLRRAKGYTF. The CDR3 region has the DNA TGTGCCAGCAGTCTAAGAAGGGCTAAGGGCTACACCTTC. Full variable domain (missing parts from reference TRBV7-2 and TRBJ1-2): GAGVSQSPSNKVTEKGKDVELRCDPISGHTALYWYRQSLGQGLEFLIYFQGNSAPDKSGLPSDRFSAERTGGSVSTLTIQRTQQEDSAVYLCASSLRRAKGYTFGSGTRLTVV.

The chain has TRBV9 and TRBJ1-3, with D unresolved. The CDR3 spans 15 residues. CDR1 is SGDLS and CDR2 is YYNGEE in the germline V gene. Trimming removed 4 bases at V and 2 bases at J, with 13 bases between. The DNA for the CDR3 is TGTGCCAGCAGCCGGACGCCTGGTCCTGGAAACACCATATATTTT. Translation: CASSRTPGPGNTIYF.

This chain joins TRBV19 and TRBJ2-5; possible D gene TRBD2, 5 bases. The CDR3 covers 15 residues. The germline V gene has CDR1 LNHDA and CDR2 SQIVND (reference sequence). Trimming took 6 bases from V and 4 from J, leaving 18 bases between them. CDR3 region: CASSDRLEVGETQYF. CDR3 in DNA: TGTGCCAGTAGCGACCGTTTGGAGGTGGGAGAGACCCAGTACTTC. The full variable domain, completed using reference TRBV19 and TRBJ2-5, is DGGITQSPKYLFRKEGQNVTLSCEQNLNHDAMYWYRQDPGQGLRLIYYSQIVNDFQKGDIAEGYSVSREKKESFPLTVTSAQKNPTAFYLCASSDRLEVGETQYFGPGTRLLVL.

The rearrangement uses TRBV2 and TRBJ1-5; TRBD1 matches 7 bases. The CDR3 runs to 15 residues. The V gene end was trimmed by 2 bases and the J gene end by 3 bases; junction bases not matched to a gene: 4. Germline V gene data show CDR1 as SNHLY and CDR2 as FYNNEI. The CDR3 DNA reads as TGTGCCAGCAGTGAAAGGGGACAGTTCAATCAGCCCCAGCATTTT. It specifies CASSERGQFNQPQHF.

The V and J genes are TRBV5-1 and TRBJ2-1; D call uncertain. The germline V gene encodes CDR1 SGHRS and CDR2 YFSETQ. CDR3 length equals 15 residues. V lost 0 bases and J lost 6, with 13 bases in between. CDR3 nucleotide sequence: TGCGCCAGCAGCTTGGCCTCGGCCCCCAGCAATGAGCAGTTCTTC. This translates into CASSLASAPSNEQFF.

The chain has TRBV4-2 and TRBJ1-1; D may be TRBD1 (5 bases). The V and J ends lost 0 bases and 4 bases respectively, with 12 bases between them. The CDR3 consists of 15 residues. The germline CDR1 and CDR2 sequences are LGHNA and YNFKEQ. The CDR3 spells CASSQEAGRGTEAFF. The DNA of the CDR3 is TGTGCCAGCAGCCAAGAAGCAGGGAGGGGCACTGAAGCTTTCTTT.

In its sample, this clone is medium-sized (0.01 to 0.1%). V and J are TRBV11-3 and TRBJ2-7; possibly TRBD2 for D (5 bases). The CDR3 sequence is 16 residues long. The V and J ends lost 0 bases and 2 bases respectively, with 14 bases between them. Germline CDR1 and CDR2: SGHNT and YENEEA. CDR3 coding DNA: TGTGCCAGCAGCTTAGATCTACCCGGGGAAACCTACGAGCAGTACTTC. Translating gives CASSLDLPGETYEQYF.

This clone was detected once. At one boundary the junction diverges from the germline segment, which might be a read error. V gene TRBV6-1 combines with J gene TRBJ2-5; D might be TRBD1 or TRBD2, each matching 5 bases. Looked up from germline, CDR1 is MNHNS and CDR2 is SASEGT. The CDR3 totals 12 residues. This chain's CDR3 is CASSGMDGAWNF. Written as DNA, the CDR3 is TGTGCCAGCAGTGGTATGGACGGGGCTTGGAACTTC.

This rearrangement joins TRBV6-1 to TRBJ2-3; D remains unclear. From germline, CDR1 is MNHNS and CDR2 SASEGT. There are 13 residues in the CDR3. Trimming stripped 6 bases from V and 4 bases from J, with 11 bases between. Here the CDR3 reads CASRRLRADTQYF. In DNA form, the CDR3 reads TGTGCCAGCAGGAGGCTACGCGCAGATACGCAGTATTTT.

V usage is TRBV4-2 and J usage is TRBJ2-5, with 8 bases lining up with TRBD2. After removal of 3 bases from V and 5 bases from J, the junction contained 11 bases not matched to a gene. The CDR3 extends over 16 amino acids. The V gene's germline CDR1 is LGHNA and CDR2 YNFKEQ. For the CDR3, the DNA is TGTGCCAGCAGCCATCAAGGGGGGACTAGTCAGGAGACCCAGTACTTC. As protein: CASSHQGGTSQETQYF.

This chain links TRBV29-1 with TRBJ1-2; D is undetermined. Germline assignment: CDR1 SQVTM and CDR2 ANQGSEA. The V end was cut by 6 bases, the J end by 8 bases, with 10 bases between. CDR3 length: 10 residues. CDR3 coding DNA: TGCAGCGTACAAGAAGGCGGCTACACCTTC. Its translation: CSVQEGGYTF.

V gene TRBV7-2 combines with J gene TRBJ2-7; 7 bases are shared with TRBD1. With 10 bases clipped from V and 2 bases from J, the junction kept 8 bases outside the gene matches. The CDR3 totals 13 residues. Germline V gene sequence: CDR1 SGHTA, CDR2 FQGNSA. In DNA, the CDR3 is TGTGCCACAGGGAAGGGACAGACCTACGAGCAGTACTTC. The encoded protein is CATGKGQTYEQYF.

The rearrangement joins TRBV15 to TRBJ1-3; TRBD1 matches at 11 bases. CDR3 length equals 21 residues. From germline, CDR1 is LNHNV and CDR2 YYDKDF (reference sequence). With V trimmed by 4 bases and J by 2 bases, 19 bases remained unmatched. The CDR3 DNA follows: TGTGCCACCAGCACAAGCCCCTACAAAGGACAGGGGGCAAAGGCTGGAAACACCATATATTTT. Translating it yields CATSTSPYKGQGAKAGNTIYF.

V gene TRBV6-1 combines with J gene TRBJ1-1; D possibly corresponds to TRBD1 (6 bases). The CDR3 has 14 residues. CDR1 is MNHNS, CDR2 SASEGT, per germline. The V end lost 9 bases, the J end lost 0 bases, and 14 bases lay between the germline ends. CDR3: CASWDTSMNTEAFF. CDR3 in DNA: TGTGCCAGTTGGGACACGAGCATGAACACTGAAGCTTTCTTT.

The chain recombines TRBV6-1 with TRBJ2-1; the D call may be TRBD1 or TRBD2 (5 bases each). The CDR3 contains 15 residues. The germline V gene has CDR1 MNHNS and CDR2 SASEGT. V lost 2 bases and J lost 4, with 12 bases in between. Here the CDR3 reads CASSESGREYNEQFF. DNA for the CDR3: TGTGCCAGCAGTGAATCGGGCAGGGAGTACAATGAGCAGTTCTTC.